Presented here are 6 T cell receptor beta chains from one specimen sequenced in a study of CD8+ T cells in alopecia areata. Following RNA extraction, reverse transcription yielded cDNA that acted as the sequencing template. Libraries were prepared by immunoSEQ multiplex PCR; TCRdb keeps only in-frame clonotypes and omits some of them. The sample lists 150,000 or so clones, approximately 45% occurring once. Sequenced input: CD4+ T cells sorted from blood. The receptors derive from a human donor with alopecia areata.

This clone was recorded only once. V is TRBV6-1 and J is TRBJ2-3; TRBD1 aligns across 7 bases. The CDR3 is made up of 15 amino acids. The germline CDR1 and CDR2 sequences are MNHNS and SASEGT. J was trimmed by 1 base and V by 5 bases; bases with no gene match: 6. Written as DNA, the CDR3 is TGTGCCAGCAGTTCCACAGGGGTCCGCACAGATACGCAGTATTTT. Amino acids: CASSSTGVRTDTQYF.

This clone occurred a few times. The J gene is TRBJ2-1, the V gene TRBV11-2; 8 positions agree with TRBD2. V was clipped by 1 base and J by 8 bases; unmatched bases: 4. This CDR3 has 14 residues. Germline-derived CDR1 and CDR2 are SGHAT and FQNNGV. The CDR3 DNA is TGTGCCAGCAGCTTAGGGACTAGCAATGATGAGCAGTTCTTC. Its protein is CASSLGTSNDEQFF.

The chain has TRBV27 and TRBJ2-2; no definite D call. The CDR3 has 13 amino acids. Trimming shortened V by 10 bases and J by 4 bases, and 13 bases separated the two germline ends. The germline gives CDR1 MNHEY, CDR2 SMNVEV (reference sequence). This CDR3 reads CATLDAATGELFF. DNA for the CDR3: TGTGCCACCTTGGACGCAGCCACCGGGGAGCTGTTTTTT.

This chain uses TRBV5-6 with TRBJ2-7, with D perhaps matching TRBD1 (6 bases). Germline CDR1 is SGHDT and CDR2 is YYEEEE. V dropped 1 base and J dropped 3 bases, with 11 bases sitting between them. CDR3 length: 14 residues. The CDR3 loop is CASSLLGQSYEQYF. CDR3 nucleotide sequence: TGTGCCAGCAGCTTGTTAGGACAGAGCTACGAGCAGTACTTC.

The chain has TRBV18 and TRBJ2-3; tentatively, D is TRBD2 (5 bases). Germline loops: CDR1 KGHSH, CDR2 LQKENI. Trimming left V 3 bases short and J 2 bases short, with 9 bases between. This CDR3 has 14 residues. DNA for the CDR3: TGTGCCAGCTCACCGGACTTAACCACAGATACGCAGTATTTT. Protein sequence: CASSPDLTTDTQYF.

The chain has TRBV5-4 and TRBJ2-5; D gene ambiguous. The germline V gene has CDR1 SGHNT and CDR2 YYREEE (reference sequence). V lost 0 bases, J lost 7 bases, and 16 bases lay in between. This CDR3 is 15 amino acids long. CDR3 sequence (DNA): TGTGCCAGCAGCTTGGCCGGTCCCCTCCGGTGGACCCAGTACTTC. Translation: CASSLAGPLRWTQYF. Full variable domain (rest looked up from reference TRBV5-4 and TRBJ2-5): ETGVTQSPTHLIKTRGQQVTLRCSSQSGHNTVSWYQQALGQGPQFIFQYYREEENGRGNFPPRFSGLQFPNYSSELNVNALELDDSALYLCASSLAGPLRWTQYFGPGTRLLVL.